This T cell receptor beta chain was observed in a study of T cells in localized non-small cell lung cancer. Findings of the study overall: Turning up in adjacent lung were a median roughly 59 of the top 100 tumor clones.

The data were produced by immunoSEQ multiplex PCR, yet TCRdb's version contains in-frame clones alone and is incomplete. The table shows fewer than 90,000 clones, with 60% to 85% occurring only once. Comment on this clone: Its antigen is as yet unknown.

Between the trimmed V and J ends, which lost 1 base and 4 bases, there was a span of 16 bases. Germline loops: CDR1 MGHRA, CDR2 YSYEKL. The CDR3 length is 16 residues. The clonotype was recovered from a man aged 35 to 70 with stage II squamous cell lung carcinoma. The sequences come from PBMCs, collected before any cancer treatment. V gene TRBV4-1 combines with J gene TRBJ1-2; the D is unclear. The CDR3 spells CASSQVGLDLGYGYTF. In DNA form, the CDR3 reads TGCGCCAGCAGCCAAGTCGGGTTGGACCTCGGCTATGGCTACACCTTC.